These 22 T cell receptor beta chains were all obtained from the same sample, sequenced in a study of blood T cell repertoires in COVID-19. Profiled with immunoSEQ multiplex PCR; TCRdb holds only in-frame clones, not every one. The sample consists of approximately 100,000 clones, 82% of them appearing once. The sequencing sample was made of peripheral blood. These receptor sequences come from a man aged 65 to 79 with active or convalescent COVID-19.

This rearrangement joins TRBV20-1 to TRBJ2-7, with a possible D match to TRBD2 (5 bases). The CDR3 length is 13 residues. Trimming took 3 bases from V and 6 from J, leaving 15 bases between them. Germline-derived CDR1 and CDR2 are DFQATT and SNEGSKA (reference sequence). CDR3 nucleotide sequence: TGCAGTGCTAGTCCCGGGTTCGGGGTCGAGCAGTACTTC. Its translation is CSASPGFGVEQYF.

This clone occurred once. This chain connects TRBV11-2 to TRBJ1-2; the match to TRBD1 covers 10 bases. CDR3 length: 18 amino acids. The junction had 11 bases not matched to a gene; V was cut back by 1 base and J by 3 bases. The germline gives CDR1 SGHAT, CDR2 FQNNGV. The CDR3 nucleotides read TGTGCCAGCAGCTTAGTAGGGACAGGGGCTCGAGGGTACTATGGCTACACCTTC. Encoded protein: CASSLVGTGARGYYGYTF.

This rearrangement joins TRBV4-1 to TRBJ1-1; the D is unclear. CDR3 size: 15 residues. Looked up from germline, CDR1 is MGHRA and CDR2 is YSYEKL. With 1 base removed from V and 1 base from J, the gap between germline ends came to 10 bases. CDR3 sequence reads: CASSQGFTTNTEAFF. The DNA for the CDR3 is TGCGCCAGCAGCCAAGGTTTCACTACGAACACTGAAGCTTTCTTT.

The chain combines TRBV14 with TRBJ2-5; 11 nucleotides align to TRBD2. There are 17 residues in the CDR3. With 1 base clipped from V and 2 bases from J, the junction kept 6 bases outside the gene matches. Germline CDR1 SGHDN, CDR2 FVKESK. CDR3 region: CASSQVGSGGAQETQYF. As DNA, the CDR3 is TGTGCCAGCAGCCAAGTCGGTAGCGGGGGGGCTCAAGAGACCCAGTACTTC.

This chain connects TRBV6-1 to TRBJ2-2, with a weak D call TRBD1 (8 bases). The germline V gene encodes CDR1 MNHNS and CDR2 SASEGT. CDR3 length: 17 amino acids. Trimming left V 4 bases short and J 3 bases short, with 18 bases between. CDR3 loop: CASSVLQGGMDTGELFF. CDR3 DNA sequence: TGTGCCAGCAGTGTCCTACAGGGGGGGATGGACACCGGGGAGCTGTTTTTT.

This clone was observed a few times. V gene TRBV24-1 combines with J gene TRBJ2-3, with D tentatively TRBD2 (5 bases). Germline V lookup: CDR1 KGHDR, CDR2 SFDVKD. There are 14 residues in the CDR3. Trimming took 4 bases from V and 6 from J, leaving 13 bases between them. Here the CDR3 reads CATSEASRGDTQYF. The CDR3 coding sequence is TGTGCCACCAGTGAGGCCAGTCGGGGTGATACGCAGTATTTT.

The rearrangement joins TRBV9 to TRBJ2-1; tentatively, D is TRBD2 (5 bases). CDR1 and CDR2 (germline): SGDLS, YYNGEE. V lost 0 bases, J lost 6 bases, and 10 bases lay in between. This CDR3 is built from 14 residues. The CDR3 DNA follows: TGTGCCAGCAGCGTAGGAGGAGGCTTCAATGAGCAGTTCTTC. This encodes CASSVGGGFNEQFF.

The table lists this clone with a count of one. The chain combines TRBV6-2 or TRBV6-3 with TRBJ1-2; D is perhaps TRBD1 (5 bases). The germline V gene encodes CDR1 MNHEY and CDR2 SVGEGT. Deletions cut 3 bases from V and 6 bases from J, with 14 bases between. The CDR3 length is 14 residues. Written as DNA, the CDR3 is TGTGCCAGCAGTTATCGCGCGGGGCGGGATGGCTACACCTTC. Translating it yields CASSYRAGRDGYTF.

The chain employs TRBV7-8 and TRBJ2-1; D not certain. Germline V gene data show CDR1 as SGHVS and CDR2 as FQNEAQ. CDR3 size: 13 residues. Between the trimmed V and J ends, which lost 1 base and 7 bases, there was a span of 8 bases. CDR3 sequence (DNA): TGTGCCAGCAGCTTAGGCTTGAGGAATGAGCAGTTCTTC. It codes for CASSLGLRNEQFF.

This clone occurred once. The chain couples TRBV6-5 to TRBJ2-2; D is undetermined. Germline V CDR1 and CDR2: MNHEY, SVGAGI. CDR3 size: 14 residues. The V end was cut by 6 bases, the J end by 2 bases, with 10 bases between. CDR3 in amino acids: CASSPTGNTGELFF. DNA for the CDR3: TGTGCCAGCAGCCCGACTGGTAACACCGGGGAGCTGTTTTTT.

J is TRBJ1-3 and V is TRBV10-3, with no clear D. From germline, CDR1 is ENHRY and CDR2 SYGVKD. The CDR3 runs 16 residues. V was trimmed by 0 bases and J by 0 bases, leaving 9 bases between them. The CDR3 DNA reads TGTGCCATCAGTGAGTCTCTGCTGAGCTCTGGAAACACCATATATTTT. This encodes CAISESLLSSGNTIYF.

This chain joins TRBV7-9 and TRBJ1-1; D is unclear. The CDR3 runs 16 residues. Germline CDR1 reads SEHNR; CDR2 reads FQNEAQ (reference sequence). Trimming took 0 bases from V and 0 from J, leaving 11 bases between them. The DNA of the CDR3 is TGTGCCAGCAGCTTAGCGCCTCGAGTAATGAACACTGAAGCTTTCTTT. It is translated as CASSLAPRVMNTEAFF.

The J gene is TRBJ2-7, the V gene TRBV29-1; a weak D match, TRBD2 (5 bases). Per germline, CDR1 SQVTM and CDR2 ANQGSEA. The V end lost 6 bases, the J end lost 0 bases, and 9 bases lay between the germline ends. This CDR3 is built from 12 residues. The CDR3 DNA sequence: TGCAGCGTGCGACGGGGCTCCTACGAGCAGTACTTC. Translating gives CSVRRGSYEQYF.

The rearrangement uses TRBV9 and TRBJ2-1; 8 bases map to TRBD2. After removal of 1 base from V and 7 bases from J, the junction contained 1 base not matched to a gene. CDR3 size: 13 residues. CDR1 and CDR2 from the germline V gene are SGDLS and YYNGEE. The chain's CDR3 is CASSVSSGNEQFF. For the CDR3, the DNA is TGTGCCAGCAGCGTATCTAGCGGGAATGAGCAGTTCTTC.

The V gene is TRBV9, the J gene TRBJ1-6; 10 bases match TRBD1. The V gene end was trimmed by 3 bases and the J gene end by 8 bases; junction bases not matched to a gene: 5. The length of the CDR3 is 15 residues. CDR1 and CDR2 (germline): SGDLS, YYNGEE. CDR3: CASSATGTGDSPLHF. In DNA, the CDR3 is TGTGCCAGCAGCGCAACCGGGACAGGGGATTCACCCCTCCACTTT.

DNA of the CDR3: TGTGCCAGTAGTATTCGTCCCCTCGAGCAGTTCTTC. Translating it yields CASSIRPLEQFF. This chain links TRBV19 with TRBJ2-1, with unresolved D. Germline CDR1 LNHDA, CDR2 SQIVND (reference sequence). Trimming took off 3 bases at V and 10 bases at J, with 10 bases between the two ends. This CDR3 comprises 12 residues.

CDR3 sequence: CASSFRGTQNTIYF. CDR3 bases: TGTGCCAGCAGTTTTCGAGGGACTCAGAACACCATATATTTT. This chain uses TRBV27 with TRBJ1-3, with D maybe TRBD1 (5 bases). The CDR3 has 14 amino acids. Trimming removed 3 bases at V and 7 bases at J, with 13 bases between. Looked up from germline, CDR1 is MNHEY and CDR2 is SMNVEV (reference sequence).

The chain carries TRBV19 and TRBJ1-2; TRBD1 might be the D (6 bases). The CDR3 totals 15 residues. The V gene's germline CDR1 is LNHDA and CDR2 SQIVND (reference sequence). V gave up 6 bases and J gave up 0 bases, with 14 bases separating them. As DNA, the CDR3 is TGTGCCAGTAGGGAGACAGGATCAGCTAACTATGGCTACACCTTC. Its translation is CASRETGSANYGYTF.

The CDR3 coding sequence is TGTGCCAGCAGCTTAGCCAGGGACACTGAAGCTTTCTTT. Translating it yields CASSLARDTEAFF. The V and J genes are TRBV11-3 and TRBJ1-1; the D gene is possibly TRBD1 (5 bases). Looked up from germline, CDR1 is SGHNT and CDR2 is YENEEA. Trimming cost V 1 base and J 3 bases, with 6 bases left between them. This CDR3 is 13 amino acids long.

This clone has a handful of counts. The chain joins TRBV9 to TRBJ2-2; TRBD1 agrees at 8 bases. From germline, CDR1 is SGDLS and CDR2 YYNGEE. The CDR3 runs 15 residues. V lost 4 bases and J lost 4; bases outside the gene matches: 6. The CDR3 DNA is TGTGCCAGCAGCCCCCGACAGGGGAGCACCGGGGAGCTGTTTTTT. Encoded protein: CASSPRQGSTGELFF.

This chain links TRBV6-5 with TRBJ2-7, with TRBD1 identical over 9 bases. Trimming at V came to 10 bases and at J to 2 bases, leaving 12 bases not matched to a gene. CDR3 length: 15 residues. CDR1 and CDR2 from the germline V gene are MNHEY and SVGAGI. CDR3 DNA: TGTGCCACCACCGGCCGGGACAGGGATGCCTACGAGCAGTACTTC. Translation gives CATTGRDRDAYEQYF.

The V and J genes are TRBV11-3 and TRBJ1-6; the D gene is possibly TRBD1 (6 bases). The CDR3 consists of 15 residues. Trimming stripped 2 bases from V and 7 bases from J, with 12 bases between. Germline assignment: CDR1 SGHNT and CDR2 YENEEA. This CDR3 reads CASSLQGRGNSPLHF. The CDR3 nucleotides read TGTGCCAGCAGCTTACAGGGGAGGGGGAATTCACCCCTCCACTTT.